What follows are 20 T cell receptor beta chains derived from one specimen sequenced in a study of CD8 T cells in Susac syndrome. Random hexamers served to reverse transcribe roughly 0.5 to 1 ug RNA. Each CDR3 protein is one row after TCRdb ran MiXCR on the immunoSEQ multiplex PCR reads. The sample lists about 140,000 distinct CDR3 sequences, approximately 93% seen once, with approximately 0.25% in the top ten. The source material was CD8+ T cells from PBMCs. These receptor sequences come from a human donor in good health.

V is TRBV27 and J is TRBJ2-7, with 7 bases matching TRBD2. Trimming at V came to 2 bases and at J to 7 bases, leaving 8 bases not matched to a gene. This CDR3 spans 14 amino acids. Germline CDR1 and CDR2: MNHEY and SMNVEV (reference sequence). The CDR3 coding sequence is TGTGCCAGCAGTTTACTCGGGACTACCGGAGAGCAGTACTTC. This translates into CASSLLGTTGEQYF.

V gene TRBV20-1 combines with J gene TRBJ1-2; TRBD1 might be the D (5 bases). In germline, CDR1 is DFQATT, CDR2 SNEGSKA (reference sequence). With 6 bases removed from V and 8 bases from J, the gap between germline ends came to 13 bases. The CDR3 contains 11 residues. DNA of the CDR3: TGCAGTGCAACCGGGGGGGGAGGCTACACCTTC. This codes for CSATGGGGYTF.

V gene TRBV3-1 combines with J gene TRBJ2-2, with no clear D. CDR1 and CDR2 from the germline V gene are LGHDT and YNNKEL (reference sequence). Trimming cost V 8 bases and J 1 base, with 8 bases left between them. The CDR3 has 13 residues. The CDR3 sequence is CASLRKNTGELFF. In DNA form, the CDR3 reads TGTGCCAGCCTTCGGAAGAACACCGGGGAGCTGTTTTTT. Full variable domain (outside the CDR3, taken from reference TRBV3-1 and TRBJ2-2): DTAVSQTPKYLVTQMGNDKSIKCEQNLGHDTMYWYKQDSKKFLKIMFSYNNKELIINETVPNRFSPKSPDKAHLNLHINSLELGDSAVYFCASLRKNTGELFFGEGSRLTVL.

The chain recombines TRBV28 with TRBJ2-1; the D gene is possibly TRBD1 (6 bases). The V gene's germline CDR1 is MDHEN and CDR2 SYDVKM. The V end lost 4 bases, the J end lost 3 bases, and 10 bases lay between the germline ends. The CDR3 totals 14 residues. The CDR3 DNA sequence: TGTGCCAGCAGTTCCGGGGACAACTACAATGAGCAGTTCTTC. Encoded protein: CASSSGDNYNEQFF.

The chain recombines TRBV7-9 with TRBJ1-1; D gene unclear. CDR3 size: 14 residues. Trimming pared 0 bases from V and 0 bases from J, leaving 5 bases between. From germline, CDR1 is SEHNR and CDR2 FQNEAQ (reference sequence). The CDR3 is CASSLAAMNTEAFF. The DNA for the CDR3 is TGTGCCAGCAGCTTAGCGGCCATGAACACTGAAGCTTTCTTT.

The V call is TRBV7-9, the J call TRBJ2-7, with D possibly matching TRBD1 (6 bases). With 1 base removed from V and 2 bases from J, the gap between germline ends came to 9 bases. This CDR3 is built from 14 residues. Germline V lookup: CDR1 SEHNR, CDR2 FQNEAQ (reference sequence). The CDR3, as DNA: TGTGCCAGCAGCTTAGTGCAGGGGACCTACGAGCAGTACTTC. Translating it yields CASSLVQGTYEQYF.

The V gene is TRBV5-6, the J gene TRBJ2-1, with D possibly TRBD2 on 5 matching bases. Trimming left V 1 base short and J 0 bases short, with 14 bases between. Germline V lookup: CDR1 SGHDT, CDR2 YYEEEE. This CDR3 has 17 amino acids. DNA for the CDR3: TGTGCCAGCAGCTTGCTTCTAGCCCTAAGCTCCTACAATGAGCAGTTCTTC. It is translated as CASSLLLALSSYNEQFF.

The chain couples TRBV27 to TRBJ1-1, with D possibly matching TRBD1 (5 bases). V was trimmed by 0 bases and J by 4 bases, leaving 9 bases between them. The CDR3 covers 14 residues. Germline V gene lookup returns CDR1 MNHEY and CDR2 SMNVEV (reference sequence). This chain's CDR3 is CASSLSSGATEAFF. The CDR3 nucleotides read TGTGCCAGCAGTTTATCGTCCGGGGCCACTGAAGCTTTCTTT.

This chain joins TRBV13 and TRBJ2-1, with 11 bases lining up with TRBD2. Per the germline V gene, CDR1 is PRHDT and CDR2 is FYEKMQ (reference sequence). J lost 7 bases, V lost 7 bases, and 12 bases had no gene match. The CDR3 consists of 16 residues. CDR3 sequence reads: CASNYNSGRALNEQFF. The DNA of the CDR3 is TGTGCCAGCAACTACAATAGCGGGAGGGCCCTAAATGAGCAGTTCTTC.

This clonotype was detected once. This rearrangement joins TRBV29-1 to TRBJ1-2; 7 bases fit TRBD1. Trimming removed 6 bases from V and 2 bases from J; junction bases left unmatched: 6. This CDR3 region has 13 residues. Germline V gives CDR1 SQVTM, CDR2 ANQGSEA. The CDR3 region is CSVWTGDNYGYTF. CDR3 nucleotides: TGCAGCGTCTGGACAGGAGACAACTATGGCTACACCTTC.

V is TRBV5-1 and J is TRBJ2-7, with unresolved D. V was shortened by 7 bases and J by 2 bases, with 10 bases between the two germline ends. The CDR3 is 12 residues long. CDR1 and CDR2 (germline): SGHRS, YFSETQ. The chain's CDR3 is CASRETPYEQYF. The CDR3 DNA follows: TGCGCCAGCCGAGAGACTCCCTACGAGCAGTACTTC.

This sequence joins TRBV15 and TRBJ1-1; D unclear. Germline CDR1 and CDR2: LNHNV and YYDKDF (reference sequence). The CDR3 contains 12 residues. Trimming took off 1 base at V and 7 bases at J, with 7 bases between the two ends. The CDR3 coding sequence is TGTGCCACCAGCAGAGTTGGGAATGAAGCTTTCTTT. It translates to CATSRVGNEAFF.

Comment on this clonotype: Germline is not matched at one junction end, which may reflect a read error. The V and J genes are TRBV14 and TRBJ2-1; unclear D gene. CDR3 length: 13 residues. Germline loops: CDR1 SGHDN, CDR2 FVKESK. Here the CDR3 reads CASSPVSFNEQFF. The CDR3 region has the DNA TGTGCCAGCAGTCCGGTCTCCTTCAATGAGCAGTTCTTC.

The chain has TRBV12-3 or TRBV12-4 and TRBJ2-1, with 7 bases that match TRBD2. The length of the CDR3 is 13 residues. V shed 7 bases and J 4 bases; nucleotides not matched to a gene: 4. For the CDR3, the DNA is TGTGCCAGCAATGCGGGAGAGTACAATGAGCAGTTCTTC. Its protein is CASNAGEYNEQFF.

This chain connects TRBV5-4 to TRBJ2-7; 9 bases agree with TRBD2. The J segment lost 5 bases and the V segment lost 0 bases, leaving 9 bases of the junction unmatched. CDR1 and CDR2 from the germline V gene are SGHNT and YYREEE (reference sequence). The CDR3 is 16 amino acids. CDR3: CASSLGGAGGPHEQYF. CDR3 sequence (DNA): TGTGCCAGCAGCTTGGGAGGTGCGGGAGGGCCCCACGAGCAGTACTTC.

The CDR3 region is CASSLYGTYNEQFF. CDR3 bases: TGTGCCAGCAGCTTATACGGCACTTACAATGAGCAGTTCTTC. V usage is TRBV7-9 and J usage is TRBJ2-1; D not certain. The CDR3 is made up of 14 amino acids. The V and J ends lost 2 bases and 4 bases respectively, with 9 bases between them. The germline gives CDR1 SEHNR, CDR2 FQNEAQ (reference sequence).

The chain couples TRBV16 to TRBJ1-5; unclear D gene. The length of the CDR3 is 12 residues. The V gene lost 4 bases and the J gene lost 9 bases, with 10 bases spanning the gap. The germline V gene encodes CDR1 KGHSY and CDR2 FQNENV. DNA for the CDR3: TGTGCCAGCAGCCTTGGACTGATGCCCCAGCATTTT. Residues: CASSLGLMPQHF. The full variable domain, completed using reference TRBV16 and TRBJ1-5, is GEEVAQTPKHLVRGEGQKAKLYCAPIKGHSYVFWYQQVLKNEFKFLISFQNENVFDETGMPKERFSAKCLPNSPCSLEIQATKLEDSAVYFCASSLGLMPQHFGDGTRLSIL.

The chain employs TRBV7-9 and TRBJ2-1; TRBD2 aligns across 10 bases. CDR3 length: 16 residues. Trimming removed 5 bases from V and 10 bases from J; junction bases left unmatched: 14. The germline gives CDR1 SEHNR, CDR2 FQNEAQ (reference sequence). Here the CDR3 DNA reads TGTGCCAGCAGCGTTGCTAGCGGGAGTACGGAAGGAGAGCAGTTCTTC. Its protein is CASSVASGSTEGEQFF.

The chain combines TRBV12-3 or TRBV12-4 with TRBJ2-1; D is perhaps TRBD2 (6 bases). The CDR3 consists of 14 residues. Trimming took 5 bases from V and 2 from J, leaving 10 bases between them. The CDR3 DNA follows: TGTGCCAGCAGTACGGGAGTCCCCTACAATGAGCAGTTCTTC. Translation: CASSTGVPYNEQFF.

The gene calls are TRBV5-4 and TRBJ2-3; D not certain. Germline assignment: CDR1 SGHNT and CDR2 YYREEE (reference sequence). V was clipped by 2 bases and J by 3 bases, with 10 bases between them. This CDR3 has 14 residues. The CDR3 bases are TGTGCCAGCAGCTTAGGACGGCCGACAGATACGCAGTATTTT. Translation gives CASSLGRPTDTQYF. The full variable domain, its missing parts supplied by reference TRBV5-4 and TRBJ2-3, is ETGVTQSPTHLIKTRGQQVTLRCSSQSGHNTVSWYQQALGQGPQFIFQYYREEENGRGNFPPRFSGLQFPNYSSELNVNALELDDSALYLCASSLGRPTDTQYFGPGTRLTVL.